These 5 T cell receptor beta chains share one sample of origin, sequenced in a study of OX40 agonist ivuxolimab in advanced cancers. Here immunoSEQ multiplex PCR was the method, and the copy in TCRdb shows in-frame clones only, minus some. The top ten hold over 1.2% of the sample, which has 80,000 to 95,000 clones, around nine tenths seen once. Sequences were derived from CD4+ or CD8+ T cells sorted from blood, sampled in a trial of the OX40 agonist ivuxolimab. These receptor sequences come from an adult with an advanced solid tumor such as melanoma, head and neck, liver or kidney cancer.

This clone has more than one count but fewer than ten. The CDR3 protein is CASSYLQDLGTDTQYF. The CDR3 DNA reads TGTGCCAGCTCGTACCTTCAGGACTTAGGCACAGATACGCAGTATTTT. The chain joins TRBV18 to TRBJ2-3, with D possibly being TRBD2 (5 bases). Germline values: CDR1 KGHSH, CDR2 LQKENI. Trimming removed 6 bases from V and 1 base from J, with 17 bases in between. This CDR3 is built from 16 residues.

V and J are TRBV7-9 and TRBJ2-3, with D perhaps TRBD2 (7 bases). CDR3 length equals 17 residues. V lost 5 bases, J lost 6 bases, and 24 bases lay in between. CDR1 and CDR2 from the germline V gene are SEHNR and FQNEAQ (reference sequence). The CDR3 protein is CASSPAVRAGARDTQYF. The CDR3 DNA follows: TGTGCCAGCAGCCCCGCCGTTAGGGCGGGGGCAAGGGATACGCAGTATTTT.

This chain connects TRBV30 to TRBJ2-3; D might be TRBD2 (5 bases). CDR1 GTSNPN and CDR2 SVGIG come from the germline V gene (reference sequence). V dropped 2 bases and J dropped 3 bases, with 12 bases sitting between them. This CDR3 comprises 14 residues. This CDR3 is CAWSRDGITDTQYF. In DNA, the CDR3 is TGTGCCTGGAGTCGCGACGGGATTACAGATACGCAGTATTTT. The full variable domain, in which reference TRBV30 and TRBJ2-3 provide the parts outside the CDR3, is SQTIHQWPATLVQPVGSPLSLECTVEGTSNPNLYWYRQAAGRGLQLLFYSVGIGQISSEVPQNLSASRPQDRQFILSSKKLLLSDSGFYLCAWSRDGITDTQYFGPGTRLTVL.

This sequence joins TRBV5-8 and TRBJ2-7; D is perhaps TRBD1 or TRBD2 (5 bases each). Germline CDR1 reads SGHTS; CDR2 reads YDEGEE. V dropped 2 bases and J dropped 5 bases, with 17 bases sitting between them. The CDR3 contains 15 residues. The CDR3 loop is CASSFEPGARNEQYF. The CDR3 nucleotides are TGTGCCAGCAGCTTCGAGCCCGGGGCCAGAAACGAGCAGTACTTC. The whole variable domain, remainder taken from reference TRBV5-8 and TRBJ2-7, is EAGVTQSPTHLIKTRGQQATLRCSPISGHTSVYWYQQALGLGLQFLLWYDEGEERNRGNFPPRFSGRQFPNYSSELNVNALELEDSALYLCASSFEPGARNEQYFGPGTRLTVT.

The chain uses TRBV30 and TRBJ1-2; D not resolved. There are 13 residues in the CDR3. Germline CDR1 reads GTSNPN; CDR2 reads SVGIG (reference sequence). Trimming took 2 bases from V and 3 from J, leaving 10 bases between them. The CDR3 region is CAWSRSGYYGYTF. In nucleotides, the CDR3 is TGTGCCTGGAGTCGGAGTGGCTACTATGGCTACACCTTC.